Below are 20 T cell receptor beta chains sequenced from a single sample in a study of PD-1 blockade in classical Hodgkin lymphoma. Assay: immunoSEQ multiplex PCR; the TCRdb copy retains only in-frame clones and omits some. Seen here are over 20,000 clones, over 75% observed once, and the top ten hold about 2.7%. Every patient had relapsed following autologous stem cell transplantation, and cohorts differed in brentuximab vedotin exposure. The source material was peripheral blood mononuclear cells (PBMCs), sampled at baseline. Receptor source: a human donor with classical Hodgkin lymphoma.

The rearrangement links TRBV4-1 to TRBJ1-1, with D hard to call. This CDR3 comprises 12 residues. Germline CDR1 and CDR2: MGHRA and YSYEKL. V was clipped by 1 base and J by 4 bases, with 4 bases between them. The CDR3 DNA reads TGCGCCAGCAGCCAAGCAGCCACTGAAGCTTTCTTT. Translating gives CASSQAATEAFF.

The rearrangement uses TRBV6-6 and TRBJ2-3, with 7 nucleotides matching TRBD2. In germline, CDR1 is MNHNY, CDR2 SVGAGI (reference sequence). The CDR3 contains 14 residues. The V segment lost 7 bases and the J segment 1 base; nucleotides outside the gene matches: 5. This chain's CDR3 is CASTPGRGTDTQYF. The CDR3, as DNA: TGTGCCAGCACCCCGGGGAGGGGCACAGATACGCAGTATTTT.

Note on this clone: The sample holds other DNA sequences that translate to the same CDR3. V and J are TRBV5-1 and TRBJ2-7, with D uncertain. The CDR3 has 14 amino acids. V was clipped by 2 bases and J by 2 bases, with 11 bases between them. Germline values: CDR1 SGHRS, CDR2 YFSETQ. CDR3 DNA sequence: TGCGCCAGCAGCTTAAGTGGCGGAGCCTACGAGCAGTACTTC. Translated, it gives CASSLSGGAYEQYF.

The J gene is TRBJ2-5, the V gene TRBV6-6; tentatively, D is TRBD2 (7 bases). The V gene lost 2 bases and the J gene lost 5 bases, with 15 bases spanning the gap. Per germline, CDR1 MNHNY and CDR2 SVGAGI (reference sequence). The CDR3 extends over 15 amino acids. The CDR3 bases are TGTGCCAGCAGTTACCACGACGGGGGGCGGGAGACCCAGTACTTC. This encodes CASSYHDGGRETQYF.

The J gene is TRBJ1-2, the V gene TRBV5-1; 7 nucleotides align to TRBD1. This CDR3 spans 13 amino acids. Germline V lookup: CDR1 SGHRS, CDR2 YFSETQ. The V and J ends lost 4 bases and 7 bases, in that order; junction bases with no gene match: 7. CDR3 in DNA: TGCGCCAGCAGCCCTATGACAGGGCCTGGCTACACCTTC. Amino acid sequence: CASSPMTGPGYTF.

Here the CDR3 reads CASSSTPQGAWNEQFF. The CDR3 DNA reads as TGCGCCAGCAGCTCAACACCTCAGGGGGCGTGGAATGAGCAGTTCTTC. The chain combines TRBV5-1 with TRBJ2-1; 8 bases are a match to TRBD1. This CDR3 has 16 residues. The junction had 12 bases not matched to a gene; V was cut back by 3 bases and J by 7 bases. Per the germline V gene, CDR1 is SGHRS and CDR2 is YFSETQ.

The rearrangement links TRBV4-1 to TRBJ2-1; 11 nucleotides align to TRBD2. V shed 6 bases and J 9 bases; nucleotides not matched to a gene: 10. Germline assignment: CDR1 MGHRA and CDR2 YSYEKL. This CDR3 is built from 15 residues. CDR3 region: CASRRIAGGPGEQFF. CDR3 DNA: TGCGCCAGCAGGCGTATAGCGGGGGGGCCAGGTGAGCAGTTCTTC.

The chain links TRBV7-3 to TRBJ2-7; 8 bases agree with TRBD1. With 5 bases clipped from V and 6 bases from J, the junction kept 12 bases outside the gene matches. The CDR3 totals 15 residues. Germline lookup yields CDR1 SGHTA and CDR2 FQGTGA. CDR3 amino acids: CASSDMGQAKGEQYF. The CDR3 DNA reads TGTGCCAGCAGCGACATGGGACAGGCGAAGGGCGAGCAGTACTTC.

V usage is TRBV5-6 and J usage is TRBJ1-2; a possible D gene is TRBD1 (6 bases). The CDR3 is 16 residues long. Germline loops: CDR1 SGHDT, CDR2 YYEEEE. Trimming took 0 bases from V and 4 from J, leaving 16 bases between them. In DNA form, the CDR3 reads TGTGCCAGCAGCTTGGCTTCCAGGGGTGAGGTCTATGGCTACACCTTC. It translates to CASSLASRGEVYGYTF.

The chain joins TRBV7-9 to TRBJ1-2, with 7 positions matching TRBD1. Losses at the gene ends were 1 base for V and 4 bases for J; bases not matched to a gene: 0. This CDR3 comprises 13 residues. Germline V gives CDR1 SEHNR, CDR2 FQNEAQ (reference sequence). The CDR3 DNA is TGTGCCAGCAGCTTAGGACAGGGCTATGGCTACACCTTC. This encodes CASSLGQGYGYTF.

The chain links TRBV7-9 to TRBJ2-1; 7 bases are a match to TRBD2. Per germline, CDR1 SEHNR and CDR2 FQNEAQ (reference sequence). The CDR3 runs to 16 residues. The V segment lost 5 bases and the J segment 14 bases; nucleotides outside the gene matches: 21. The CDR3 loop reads CASSPGGGLHQSTEFF. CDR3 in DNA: TGTGCCAGCAGCCCTGGGGGAGGGCTCCATCAATCAACAGAGTTCTTC.

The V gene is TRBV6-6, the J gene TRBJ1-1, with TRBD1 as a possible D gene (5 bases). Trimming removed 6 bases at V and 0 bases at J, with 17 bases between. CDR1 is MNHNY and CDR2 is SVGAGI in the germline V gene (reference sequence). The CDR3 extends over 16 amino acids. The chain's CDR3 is CASSLRAGVMNTEAFF. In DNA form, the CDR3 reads TGTGCCAGCAGCCTACGCGCGGGGGTAATGAACACTGAAGCTTTCTTT.

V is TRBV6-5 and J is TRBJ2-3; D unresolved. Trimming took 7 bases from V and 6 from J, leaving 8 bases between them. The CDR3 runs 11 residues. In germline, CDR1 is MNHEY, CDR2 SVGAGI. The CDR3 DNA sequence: TGTGCCAGCATGAGGCGGGATACGCAGTATTTT. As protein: CASMRRDTQYF.

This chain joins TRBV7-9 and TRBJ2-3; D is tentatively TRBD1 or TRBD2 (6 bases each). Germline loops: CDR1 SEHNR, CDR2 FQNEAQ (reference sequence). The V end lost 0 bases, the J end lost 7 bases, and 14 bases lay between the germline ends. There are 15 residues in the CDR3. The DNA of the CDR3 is TGTGCCAGCAGCTTAGCGGGGGGCCCCTCCTATACGCAGTATTTT. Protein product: CASSLAGGPSYTQYF. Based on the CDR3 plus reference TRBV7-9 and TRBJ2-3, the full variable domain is DTGVSQNPRHKITKRGQNVTFRCDPISEHNRLYWYRQTLGQGPEFLTYFQNEAQLEKSRLLSDRFSAERPKGSFSTLEIQRTEQGDSAMYLCASSLAGGPSYTQYFGPGTRLTVL.

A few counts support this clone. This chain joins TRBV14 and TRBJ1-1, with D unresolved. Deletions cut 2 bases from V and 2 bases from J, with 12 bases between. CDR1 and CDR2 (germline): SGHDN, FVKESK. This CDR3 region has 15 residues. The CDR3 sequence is CASSQLRGINTEAFF. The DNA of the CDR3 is TGTGCCAGCAGCCAACTCAGAGGAATAAACACTGAAGCTTTCTTT.

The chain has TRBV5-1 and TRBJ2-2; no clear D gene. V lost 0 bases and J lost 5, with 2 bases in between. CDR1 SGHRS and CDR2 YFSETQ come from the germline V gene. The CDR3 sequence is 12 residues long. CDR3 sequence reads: CASSLATGELFF. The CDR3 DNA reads TGCGCCAGCAGCTTGGCGACCGGGGAGCTGTTTTTT.

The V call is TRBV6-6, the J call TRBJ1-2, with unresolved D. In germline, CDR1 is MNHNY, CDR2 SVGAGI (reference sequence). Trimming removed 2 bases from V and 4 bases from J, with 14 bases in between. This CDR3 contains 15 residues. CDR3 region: CASSYGQYVGYGYTF. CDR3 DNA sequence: TGTGCCAGCAGTTACGGTCAGTATGTCGGCTATGGCTACACCTTC.

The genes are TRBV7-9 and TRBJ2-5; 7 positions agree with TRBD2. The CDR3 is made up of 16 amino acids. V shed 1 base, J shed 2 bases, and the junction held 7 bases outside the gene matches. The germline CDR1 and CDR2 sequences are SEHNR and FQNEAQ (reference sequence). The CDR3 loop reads CASSLEVRGEQETQYF. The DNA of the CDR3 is TGTGCCAGCAGCTTAGAGGTTCGGGGGGAACAAGAGACCCAGTACTTC.

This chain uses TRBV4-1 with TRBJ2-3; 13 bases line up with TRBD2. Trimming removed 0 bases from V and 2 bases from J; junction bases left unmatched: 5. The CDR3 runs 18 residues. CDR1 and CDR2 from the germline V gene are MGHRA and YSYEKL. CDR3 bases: TGCGCCAGCAGCCAAGATCCGACTAGCGGGGGGTCCACAGATACGCAGTATTTT. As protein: CASSQDPTSGGSTDTQYF.

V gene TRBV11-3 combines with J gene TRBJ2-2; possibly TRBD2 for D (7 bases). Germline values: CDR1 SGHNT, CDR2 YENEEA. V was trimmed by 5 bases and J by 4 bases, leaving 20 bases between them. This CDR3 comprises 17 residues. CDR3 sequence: CASSPPGASGLTGELFF. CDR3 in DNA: TGTGCCAGCAGCCCCCCAGGGGCTAGCGGACTCACCGGGGAGCTGTTTTTT.